This is a list of T cell receptor beta chains from one sample in a study of blood T cell repertoires in COVID-19. Using immunoSEQ multiplex PCR, the repertoire was profiled, and TCRdb retains in-frame clones only, with some absent. The table includes around 310,000 clones, 90% detected once. Material: peripheral blood. These receptor sequences come from a woman in her forties with COVID-19, enrolled during active disease. Both conserved end residues are part of each CDR3. A D gene is named only where the DNA matches it firmly. A row's size may be missing; if present it is once, few, many or a size class.

v_call: TRBV27
clone_size: NA
j_call: TRBJ1-2
d_call: TRBD1
cdr3_nt: TGTGCCAGCAGCCCTACCGACCCGCGACAGGGGGATGGCTACACCTTC
cdr3_aa: CASSPTDPRQGDGYTF

v_call: TRBV19
clone_size: few
j_call: TRBJ1-2
d_call: NA
cdr3_nt: TGTGCCAGTACTTCCACCGGGTTTGGCTACACCTTC
cdr3_aa: CASTSTGFGYTF

v_call: TRBV15
clone_size: NA
j_call: TRBJ1-2
d_call: TRBD1
cdr3_nt: TGTGCCACCAGCCTTCCGGGACAGAGTCTCTATGGCTACACCTTC
cdr3_aa: CATSLPGQSLYGYTF

v_call: TRBV24-1
clone_size: NA
j_call: TRBJ2-7
d_call: NA
cdr3_nt: TGTGCCACCAGTATAGATCAATCCGGCGGAGGGAGGTTGGGGAGGAATGTGGCCTACGAGCAGTACTTC
cdr3_aa: CATSIDQSGGGRLGRNVAYEQYF

v_call: TRBV7-2
clone_size: NA
j_call: TRBJ1-5
d_call: NA
cdr3_nt: TGTGCCAGCAGCTTAGGACACATAACGAGCAATCAGCCCCAGCATTTT
cdr3_aa: CASSLGHITSNQPQHF

v_call: TRBV7-9
clone_size: once
j_call: TRBJ1-4
d_call: TRBD1
cdr3_nt: TGTGCCAGCAGCCCGGACAGGGATAATGAAAAACTGTTTTTT
cdr3_aa: CASSPDRDNEKLFF

v_call: TRBV6-2/TRBV6-3
clone_size: NA
j_call: TRBJ2-7
d_call: NA
cdr3_nt: TGTGCCAGCAGCACAACTATTCCTACGAAGCAGTACTTC
cdr3_aa: CASSTTIPTKQYF

v_call: TRBV19
clone_size: few
j_call: TRBJ1-2
d_call: TRBD1
cdr3_nt: TGTGCCAGTAATTTAATTGGGACAGCCTATGGCTACACCTTC
cdr3_aa: CASNLIGTAYGYTF

v_call: TRBV5-1
clone_size: NA
j_call: TRBJ1-1
d_call: NA
cdr3_nt: TGCGCCAGCAGCTCGGACAGACTGAACACTGAAGCTTTCTTT
cdr3_aa: CASSSDRLNTEAFF

v_call: TRBV11-2
clone_size: NA
j_call: TRBJ1-2
d_call: TRBD1
cdr3_nt: TGTGCCAGCAGCTCCGGGACAGGCTTCTATGGCTACACCTTC
cdr3_aa: CASSSGTGFYGYTF

v_call: TRBV19
clone_size: NA
j_call: TRBJ1-4
d_call: NA
cdr3_nt: TGTGCCAGTAGTATTATGGAGGGCCTCGGTGAAAAACTGTTTTTT
cdr3_aa: CASSIMEGLGEKLFF

v_call: TRBV2
clone_size: NA
j_call: TRBJ2-1
d_call: NA
cdr3_nt: TGTGCCAGCAGTGACAGTCGAGGGTGGCCCTACAATGAGCAGTTCTTC
cdr3_aa: CASSDSRGWPYNEQFF

v_call: TRBV28
clone_size: NA
j_call: TRBJ2-7
d_call: NA
cdr3_nt: TGTGCCAGCACCACAGGGAAGGGGGCCTACGAGCAGTACTTC
cdr3_aa: CASTTGKGAYEQYF

v_call: TRBV11-2
clone_size: NA
j_call: TRBJ2-2
d_call: NA
cdr3_nt: TGTGCCAGCAGCTTAGATAGGAACCGAAGGGGCACCGGGGAGCTGTTTTTT
cdr3_aa: CASSLDRNRRGTGELFF

v_call: TRBV6-5
clone_size: NA
j_call: TRBJ1-1
d_call: NA
cdr3_nt: TGTGCCAGCAGTTACGGGGGCGCGAGGACTGAAGCTTTCTTT
cdr3_aa: CASSYGGARTEAFF

v_call: TRBV6-5
clone_size: NA
j_call: TRBJ2-7
d_call: TRBD1
cdr3_nt: TGTGCCAGCAGTCCCGACAGGGGTACGTACGAGCAGTACTTC
cdr3_aa: CASSPDRGTYEQYF

v_call: TRBV9
clone_size: NA
j_call: TRBJ1-2
d_call: TRBD1
cdr3_nt: TGTGCCAGCAGCGTAGGGGGACAGGGGGTATATGGCTACACCTTC
cdr3_aa: CASSVGGQGVYGYTF

v_call: TRBV10-3
clone_size: once
j_call: TRBJ1-2
d_call: NA
cdr3_nt: TGTGCCATCAGTGCATCAGGGGACTATGGCTACACCTTC
cdr3_aa: CAISASGDYGYTF

v_call: TRBV7-3
clone_size: NA
j_call: TRBJ2-2
d_call: TRBD2
cdr3_nt: TGTGCCAGCAGTAGGGCGGGAGGGCCCGGGGAGCTGTTTTTT
cdr3_aa: CASSRAGGPGELFF

v_call: TRBV7-3
clone_size: NA
j_call: TRBJ2-5
d_call: TRBD1
cdr3_nt: TGTGCCAGCAGCTTAACGCCAGGGGGCTTTAAGACCCAGTACTTC
cdr3_aa: CASSLTPGGFKTQYF

v_call: TRBV5-4
clone_size: NA
j_call: TRBJ1-1
d_call: NA
cdr3_nt: TGTGCCAGCAGCTTCGCAGGGGCAGGGAACACTGAAGCTTTCTTT
cdr3_aa: CASSFAGAGNTEAFF

v_call: TRBV6-5
clone_size: NA
j_call: TRBJ2-5
d_call: TRBD2
cdr3_nt: TGTGCCAGCAGTCGCACGACTAGCGGAGAGACCCAGTACTTC
cdr3_aa: CASSRTTSGETQYF

v_call: TRBV6-1
clone_size: NA
j_call: TRBJ2-1
d_call: NA
cdr3_nt: TGTGCCAGCAGTGAAGCGGGGCGGGGGCGCACTACTTACAATGAGCAGTTCTTC
cdr3_aa: CASSEAGRGRTTYNEQFF

v_call: TRBV4-1
clone_size: NA
j_call: TRBJ2-2
d_call: NA
cdr3_nt: TGCGCCAGCAAATGGCTCCAAAACACCGGGGAGCTGTTTTTT
cdr3_aa: CASKWLQNTGELFF

v_call: TRBV28
clone_size: NA
j_call: TRBJ1-3
d_call: NA
cdr3_nt: TGTGCCAGCACGGTGACTCTCAACTCTGGAAACACCATATATTTT
cdr3_aa: CASTVTLNSGNTIYF

v_call: TRBV29-1
clone_size: NA
j_call: TRBJ2-7
d_call: TRBD1
cdr3_nt: TGCAGCGTTTCGGGACAGGCTAACTACGAGCAGTACTTC
cdr3_aa: CSVSGQANYEQYF

v_call: TRBV28
clone_size: NA
j_call: TRBJ1-2
d_call: NA
cdr3_nt: TGTGCCAGCAACGCAGACTACTATGGCTACACCTTC
cdr3_aa: CASNADYYGYTF

v_call: TRBV9
clone_size: NA
j_call: TRBJ2-7
d_call: TRBD1
cdr3_nt: TGTGCCAGCAGCAGCTGGGACAGGGGAGGGGAGCAGTACTTC
cdr3_aa: CASSSWDRGGEQYF

v_call: TRBV5-1
clone_size: NA
j_call: TRBJ2-1
d_call: TRBD2
cdr3_nt: TGCGCCACCTCGACCGGGACTAGCGGTAATGAGCAGTTCTTC
cdr3_aa: CATSTGTSGNEQFF

v_call: TRBV25-1
clone_size: NA
j_call: TRBJ2-7
d_call: NA
cdr3_nt: TGTGCCAGCAAAGAACAGGGCTCCTACGAGCAGTACTTC
cdr3_aa: CASKEQGSYEQYF

v_call: TRBV28
clone_size: NA
j_call: TRBJ2-5
d_call: TRBD1
cdr3_nt: TGTGCCAGCAGCGGATGGGACAGGGCAACGAAAGAGACCCAGTACTTC
cdr3_aa: CASSGWDRATKETQYF

v_call: TRBV7-2
clone_size: NA
j_call: TRBJ1-2
d_call: NA
cdr3_nt: TGTGCCAGCAGCTTAGATGGCGGGCGATTTGACTATGGCTACACCTTC
cdr3_aa: CASSLDGGRFDYGYTF

v_call: TRBV7-2
clone_size: NA
j_call: TRBJ2-3
d_call: TRBD2
cdr3_nt: TGTGCCAGCAGCTTAGCGCGGTCTAGCGGGGGTAGCACAGATACGCAGTATTTT
cdr3_aa: CASSLARSSGGSTDTQYF

v_call: TRBV6-5
clone_size: once
j_call: TRBJ1-2
d_call: TRBD1
cdr3_nt: TGTGCCAGCAGTTACTCCCGACAGGGGGTTTGGGGCTACACCTTC
cdr3_aa: CASSYSRQGVWGYTF

v_call: TRBV5-1
clone_size: NA
j_call: TRBJ2-7
d_call: NA
cdr3_nt: TGCGCCAGCAGCTCTTATTACGAGCAGTACTTC
cdr3_aa: CASSSYYEQYF

v_call: TRBV4-3
clone_size: NA
j_call: TRBJ2-7
d_call: TRBD1
cdr3_nt: TGCGCCAGCAGCCAAGTCCTCCGGGACAGTTCCTACGAGCAGTACTTC
cdr3_aa: CASSQVLRDSSYEQYF

v_call: TRBV7-8
clone_size: NA
j_call: TRBJ1-5
d_call: NA
cdr3_nt: TGTGCCAGCAGCTTAGGCCTCGTAGCAGGGATTCAGCCCCAGCATTTT
cdr3_aa: CASSLGLVAGIQPQHF

v_call: TRBV5-1
clone_size: NA
j_call: TRBJ1-4
d_call: NA
cdr3_nt: TGCGCCAGCAGCTTGAGAGGTGACTTGGATGAAAAACTGTTTTTT
cdr3_aa: CASSLRGDLDEKLFF

v_call: TRBV28
clone_size: NA
j_call: TRBJ1-5
d_call: TRBD1
cdr3_nt: TGTGCCATCCTTCGACAGGGGGCTATTCAGCCCCAGCATTTT
cdr3_aa: CAILRQGAIQPQHF

v_call: TRBV6-6
clone_size: NA
j_call: TRBJ2-1
d_call: NA
cdr3_nt: TGTGCCAGCAGTTATTTTCAGGCAGGCAATGAGCAGTTCTTC
cdr3_aa: CASSYFQAGNEQFF

v_call: TRBV10-2
clone_size: NA
j_call: TRBJ1-3
d_call: NA
cdr3_nt: TGCGCCAGCAACGAGGGAGGTTCCTCTGGAAACACCATATATTTT
cdr3_aa: CASNEGGSSGNTIYF

v_call: TRBV27
clone_size: NA
j_call: TRBJ2-6
d_call: TRBD1
cdr3_nt: TGTGCCAGCAGTTCTGCAGGGGGAGTTAGAGGGGCCAACGTCCTGACTTTC
cdr3_aa: CASSSAGGVRGANVLTF

v_call: TRBV5-1
clone_size: NA
j_call: TRBJ2-6
d_call: NA
cdr3_nt: TGCGCCAGCAGGCCAACAGGAGCTGGGGCCAACGTCCTGACTTTC
cdr3_aa: CASRPTGAGANVLTF

v_call: TRBV5-1
clone_size: NA
j_call: TRBJ2-7
d_call: NA
cdr3_nt: TGCGCCAGCAGCTTTAGTGGGAGCGACGAGCAGTACTTC
cdr3_aa: CASSFSGSDEQYF

v_call: TRBV27
clone_size: NA
j_call: TRBJ1-6
d_call: TRBD1
cdr3_nt: TGTGCCAGCAGTTTTCAAGGGACAGTCCCAACCTCCTATAATTCACCCCTCCACTTT
cdr3_aa: CASSFQGTVPTSYNSPLHF

v_call: TRBV3-1/TRBV3-2
clone_size: NA
j_call: TRBJ2-5
d_call: TRBD2
cdr3_nt: TGTGCCAGCGGACTAGCAGGAGGAGAGACCCAGTACTTC
cdr3_aa: CASGLAGGETQYF

v_call: TRBV24-1
clone_size: NA
j_call: TRBJ2-3
d_call: TRBD1
cdr3_nt: TGTGCCACCAGTGCCCTGCTGTCCCGGGACAGAGGCACAGATACGCAGTATTTT
cdr3_aa: CATSALLSRDRGTDTQYF

v_call: TRBV19
clone_size: NA
j_call: TRBJ1-2
d_call: TRBD1
cdr3_nt: TGTGCCAGTAGTATCCCGGACAGGACCTATGGCTACACCTTC
cdr3_aa: CASSIPDRTYGYTF

v_call: TRBV5-6
clone_size: NA
j_call: TRBJ1-2
d_call: NA
cdr3_nt: TGTGCCAGCAGCTTGGGGCAGGCAGGAGGCTACACCTTC
cdr3_aa: CASSLGQAGGYTF

v_call: TRBV7-9
clone_size: NA
j_call: TRBJ2-2
d_call: TRBD2
cdr3_nt: TGTGCCAGCAGCCCCGGACTAGTTTCTGGGGAGCTGTTTTTT
cdr3_aa: CASSPGLVSGELFF

v_call: TRBV2
clone_size: NA
j_call: TRBJ2-7
d_call: TRBD1
cdr3_nt: TGTGCCAGCAGGAGGGGACAGGGCTACGAGCAGTACTTC
cdr3_aa: CASRRGQGYEQYF

v_call: TRBV7-2
clone_size: NA
j_call: TRBJ1-2
d_call: NA
cdr3_nt: TGTGCCAGCAGCTTAGCCCCAGTGCATGGCTACACCTTC
cdr3_aa: CASSLAPVHGYTF

v_call: TRBV6-2/TRBV6-3
clone_size: NA
j_call: TRBJ1-1
d_call: NA
cdr3_nt: TGTGCCAGCAGTTACCCCCCCGGGACTCTTGGGACTGAAGCTTTCTTT
cdr3_aa: CASSYPPGTLGTEAFF

v_call: TRBV19
clone_size: NA
j_call: TRBJ1-1
d_call: TRBD1
cdr3_nt: TGTGCCAGTAGTTTCAGACAGGGCACTGAAGCTTTCTTT
cdr3_aa: CASSFRQGTEAFF

v_call: TRBV4-3
clone_size: few
j_call: TRBJ1-6
d_call: NA
cdr3_nt: TGCGCCAGCAGCCAAGGTCAGGGGTATAATTCACCCCTCCACTTT
cdr3_aa: CASSQGQGYNSPLHF

v_call: TRBV6-5
clone_size: NA
j_call: TRBJ1-2
d_call: NA
cdr3_nt: TGTGCCAGCAACGAGACTCCCCAGGGATATGGCTACACCTTC
cdr3_aa: CASNETPQGYGYTF

v_call: TRBV27
clone_size: NA
j_call: TRBJ2-1
d_call: TRBD2
cdr3_nt: TGTGCCAGCAGTCGCAGCGGGGGGGCCCCAAGTGAGCAGTTCTTC
cdr3_aa: CASSRSGGAPSEQFF

v_call: TRBV4-1
clone_size: once
j_call: TRBJ1-1
d_call: TRBD1
cdr3_nt: TGCGCCACTAGACAGGGACTGAACACTGAAGCTTTCTTT
cdr3_aa: CATRQGLNTEAFF

v_call: TRBV27
clone_size: NA
j_call: TRBJ2-7
d_call: NA
cdr3_nt: TGTGCCAGCAGTTTAACCCCGGGGAGTTACGAGCAGTACTTC
cdr3_aa: CASSLTPGSYEQYF

v_call: TRBV19
clone_size: NA
j_call: TRBJ2-1
d_call: TRBD2
cdr3_nt: TGTGCCAGTAACCCACTAGCGGGGAGGAATGAGCAGTTCTTC
cdr3_aa: CASNPLAGRNEQFF